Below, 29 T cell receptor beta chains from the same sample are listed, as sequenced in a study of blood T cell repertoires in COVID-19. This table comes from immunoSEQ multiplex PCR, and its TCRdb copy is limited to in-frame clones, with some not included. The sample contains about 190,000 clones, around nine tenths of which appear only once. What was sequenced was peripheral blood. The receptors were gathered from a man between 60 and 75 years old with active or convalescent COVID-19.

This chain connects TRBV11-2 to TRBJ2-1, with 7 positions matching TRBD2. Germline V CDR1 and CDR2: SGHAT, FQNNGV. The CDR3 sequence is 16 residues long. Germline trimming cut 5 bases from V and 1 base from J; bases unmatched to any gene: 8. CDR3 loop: CASSTGLVASYNEQFF. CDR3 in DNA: TGTGCCAGCAGCACCGGACTAGTGGCATCCTACAATGAGCAGTTCTTC.

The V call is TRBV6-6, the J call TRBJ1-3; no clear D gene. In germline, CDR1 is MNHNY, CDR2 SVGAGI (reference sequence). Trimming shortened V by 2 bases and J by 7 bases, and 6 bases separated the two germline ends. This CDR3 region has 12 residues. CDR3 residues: CASSYLENTIYF. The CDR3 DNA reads TGTGCCAGCAGTTACCTTGAGAACACCATATATTTT.

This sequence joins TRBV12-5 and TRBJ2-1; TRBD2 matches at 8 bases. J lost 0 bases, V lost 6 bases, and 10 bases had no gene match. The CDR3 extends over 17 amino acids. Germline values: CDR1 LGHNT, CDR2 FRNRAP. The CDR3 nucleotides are TGTGCTAGTGGAACAGGAGAAGCGGGGGTCTCCTACAATGAGCAGTTCTTC. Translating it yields CASGTGEAGVSYNEQFF.

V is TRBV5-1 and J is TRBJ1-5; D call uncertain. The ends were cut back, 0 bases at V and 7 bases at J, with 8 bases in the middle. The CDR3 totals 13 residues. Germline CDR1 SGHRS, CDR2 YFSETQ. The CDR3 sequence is CASSLGGGQPQHF. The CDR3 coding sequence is TGCGCCAGCAGCTTGGGGGGAGGACAGCCCCAGCATTTT.

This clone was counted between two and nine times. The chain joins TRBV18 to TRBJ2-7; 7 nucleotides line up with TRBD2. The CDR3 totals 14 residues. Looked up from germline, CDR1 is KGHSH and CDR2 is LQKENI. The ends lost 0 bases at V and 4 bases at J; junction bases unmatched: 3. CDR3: CASSPPGREYEQYF. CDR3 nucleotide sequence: TGTGCCAGCTCACCACCGGGGAGGGAGTACGAGCAGTACTTC.

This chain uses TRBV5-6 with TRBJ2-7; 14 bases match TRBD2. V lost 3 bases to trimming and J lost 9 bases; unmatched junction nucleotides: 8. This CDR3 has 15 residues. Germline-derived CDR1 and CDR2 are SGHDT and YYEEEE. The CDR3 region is CASSSWTSGGSMQYF. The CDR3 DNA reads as TGTGCCAGCAGCTCTTGGACTAGCGGGGGGAGTATGCAGTACTTC.

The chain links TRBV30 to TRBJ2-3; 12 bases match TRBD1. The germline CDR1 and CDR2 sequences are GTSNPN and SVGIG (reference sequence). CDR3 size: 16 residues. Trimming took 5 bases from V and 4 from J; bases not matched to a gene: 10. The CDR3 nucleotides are TGTGCCTGGGTTCCGGGACAGGGGGCGTTCGCAGATACGCAGTATTTT. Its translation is CAWVPGQGAFADTQYF.

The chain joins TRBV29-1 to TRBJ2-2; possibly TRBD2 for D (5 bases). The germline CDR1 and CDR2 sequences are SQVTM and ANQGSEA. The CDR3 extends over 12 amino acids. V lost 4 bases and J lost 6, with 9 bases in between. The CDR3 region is CSVGSGPGELFF. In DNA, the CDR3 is TGCAGCGTTGGCAGCGGTCCCGGGGAGCTGTTTTTT.

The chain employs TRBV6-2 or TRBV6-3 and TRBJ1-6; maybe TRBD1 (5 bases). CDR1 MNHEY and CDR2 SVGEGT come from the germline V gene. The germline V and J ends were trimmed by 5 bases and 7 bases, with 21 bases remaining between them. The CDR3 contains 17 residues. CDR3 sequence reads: CASSPHTAGVLNSPLHF. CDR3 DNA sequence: TGTGCCAGCAGTCCCCACACAGCGGGGGTATTGAATTCACCCCTCCACTTT.

The CDR3 DNA reads as TGTGCCAGCAGCCAGGGACAGGGGTTTGAAAAACTGTTTTTT. It encodes CASSQGQGFEKLFF. The J gene is TRBJ1-4, the V gene TRBV9, with 10 nucleotides matching TRBD1. Germline V gives CDR1 SGDLS, CDR2 YYNGEE. The CDR3 is 14 amino acids. The junction had 4 bases not matched to a gene; V was cut back by 4 bases and J by 7 bases.

CDR3 sequence (DNA): TGTGCCAGCAGCTTGGGTGGGGGACTATCTATATCCTACAATGAGCAGTTCTTC. It encodes CASSLGGGLSISYNEQFF. V is TRBV5-4 and J is TRBJ2-1; 7 bases fit TRBD2. Per germline, CDR1 SGHNT and CDR2 YYREEE (reference sequence). The CDR3 is 18 residues long. The trim removed 0 bases at V and 1 base at J, leaving 10 bases unmatched. Full variable domain (missing parts from reference TRBV5-4 and TRBJ2-1): ETGVTQSPTHLIKTRGQQVTLRCSSQSGHNTVSWYQQALGQGPQFIFQYYREEENGRGNFPPRFSGLQFPNYSSELNVNALELDDSALYLCASSLGGGLSISYNEQFFGPGTRLTVL.

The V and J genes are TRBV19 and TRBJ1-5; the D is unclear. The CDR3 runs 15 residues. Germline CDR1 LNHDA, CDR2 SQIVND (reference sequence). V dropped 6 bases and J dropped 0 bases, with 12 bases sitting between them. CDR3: CASSLGVNSNQPQHF. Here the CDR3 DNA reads TGTGCCAGTAGCCTCGGAGTAAATAGCAATCAGCCCCAGCATTTT.

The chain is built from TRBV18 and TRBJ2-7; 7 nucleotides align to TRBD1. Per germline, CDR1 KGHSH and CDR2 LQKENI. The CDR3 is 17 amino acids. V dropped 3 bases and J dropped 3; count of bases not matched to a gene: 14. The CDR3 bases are TGTGCCAGCTCACCTTCCGGGACAGCCGTCAAAGTCTACGAGCAGTACTTC. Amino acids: CASSPSGTAVKVYEQYF.

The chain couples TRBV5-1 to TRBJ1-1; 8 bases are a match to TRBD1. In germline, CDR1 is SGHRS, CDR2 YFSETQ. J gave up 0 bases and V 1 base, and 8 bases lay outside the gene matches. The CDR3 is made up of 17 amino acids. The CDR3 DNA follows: TGCGCCAGCAGCTTGACGGGGGACAGGCACATGAACACTGAAGCTTTCTTT. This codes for CASSLTGDRHMNTEAFF.

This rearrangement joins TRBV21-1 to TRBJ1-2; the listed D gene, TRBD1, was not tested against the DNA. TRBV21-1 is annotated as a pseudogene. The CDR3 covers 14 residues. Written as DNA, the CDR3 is TGTGCCAGCAGCAAAGGGGTAGGGGGCAGGGGCTACACCTTC. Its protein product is CASSKGVGGRGYTF.

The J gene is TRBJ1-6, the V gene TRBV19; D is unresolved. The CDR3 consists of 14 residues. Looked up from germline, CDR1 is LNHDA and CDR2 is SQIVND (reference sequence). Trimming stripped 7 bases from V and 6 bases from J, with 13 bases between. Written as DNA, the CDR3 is TGTGCCAGTACTACGGAGAACCGTAATTCACCCCTCCACTTT. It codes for CASTTENRNSPLHF. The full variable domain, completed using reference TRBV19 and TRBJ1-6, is DGGITQSPKYLFRKEGQNVTLSCEQNLNHDAMYWYRQDPGQGLRLIYYSQIVNDFQKGDIAEGYSVSREKKESFPLTVTSAQKNPTAFYLCASTTENRNSPLHFGNGTRLTVT.

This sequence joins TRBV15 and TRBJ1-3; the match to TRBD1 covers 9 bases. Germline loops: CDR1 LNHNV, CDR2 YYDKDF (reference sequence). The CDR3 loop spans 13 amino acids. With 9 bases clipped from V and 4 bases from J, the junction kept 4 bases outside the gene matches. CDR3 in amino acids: CATAGQGGNTIYF. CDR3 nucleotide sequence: TGTGCCACGGCGGGACAGGGAGGAAACACCATATATTTT.

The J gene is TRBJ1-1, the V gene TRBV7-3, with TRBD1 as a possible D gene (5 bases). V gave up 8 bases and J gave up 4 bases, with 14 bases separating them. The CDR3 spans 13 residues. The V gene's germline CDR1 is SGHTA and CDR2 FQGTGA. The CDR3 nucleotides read TGTGCCAGCTCACACGGGGGGGTCACTGAAGCTTTCTTT. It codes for CASSHGGVTEAFF.

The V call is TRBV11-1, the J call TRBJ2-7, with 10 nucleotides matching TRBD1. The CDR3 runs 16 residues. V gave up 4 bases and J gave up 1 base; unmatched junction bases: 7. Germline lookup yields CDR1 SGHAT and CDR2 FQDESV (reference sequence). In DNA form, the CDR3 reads TGTGCCAGCAGCTCGAGTGGGGGACAGGGGTCCTACGAGCAGTACTTC. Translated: CASSSSGGQGSYEQYF.

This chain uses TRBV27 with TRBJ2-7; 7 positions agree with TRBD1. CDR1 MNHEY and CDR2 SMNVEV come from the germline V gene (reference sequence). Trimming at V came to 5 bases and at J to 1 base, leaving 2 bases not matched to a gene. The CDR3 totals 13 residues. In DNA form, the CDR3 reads TGTGCCAGCAGTCCAGGGGGATCCTACGAGCAGTACTTC. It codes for CASSPGGSYEQYF.

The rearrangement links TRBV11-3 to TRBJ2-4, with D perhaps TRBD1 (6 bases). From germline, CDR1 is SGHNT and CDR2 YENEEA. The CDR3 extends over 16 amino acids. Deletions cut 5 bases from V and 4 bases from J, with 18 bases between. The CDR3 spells CASSLLRGGYKNIQYF. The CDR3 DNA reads TGTGCCAGCAGCCTCCTCCGAGGGGGATATAAAAACATTCAGTACTTC.

CDR3 residues: CASSQLWAGPYEQYF. CDR3 nucleotides: TGTGCCAGCAGCCAACTATGGGCGGGTCCCTACGAGCAGTACTTC. The chain uses TRBV3-1 (or the pseudogene TRBV3-2) and TRBJ2-7, with a tentative D call TRBD2 (5 bases). V shed 2 bases and J shed 2 bases, with 13 bases lying between them. The CDR3 is 15 amino acids. Germline lookup yields CDR1 LGHDT and CDR2 YNNKEL (reference sequence).

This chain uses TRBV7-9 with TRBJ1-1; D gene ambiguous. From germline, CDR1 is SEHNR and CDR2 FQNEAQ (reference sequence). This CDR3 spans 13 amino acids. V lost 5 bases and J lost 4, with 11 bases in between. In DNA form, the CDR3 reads TGTGCCAGCAGCGGACTATGGAGCACTGAAGCTTTCTTT. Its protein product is CASSGLWSTEAFF.

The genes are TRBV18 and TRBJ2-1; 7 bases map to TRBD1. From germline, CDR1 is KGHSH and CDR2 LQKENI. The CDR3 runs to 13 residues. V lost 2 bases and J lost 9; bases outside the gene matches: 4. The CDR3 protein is CASSPIGGREQFF. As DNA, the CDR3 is TGTGCCAGCTCACCAATAGGGGGCCGTGAGCAGTTCTTC.

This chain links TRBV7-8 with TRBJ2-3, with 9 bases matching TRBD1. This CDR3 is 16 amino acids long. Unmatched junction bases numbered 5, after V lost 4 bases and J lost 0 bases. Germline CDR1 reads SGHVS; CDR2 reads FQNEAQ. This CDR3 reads CASSYRGQGSTDTQYF. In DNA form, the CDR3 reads TGTGCCAGCAGCTATCGGGGACAGGGCAGCACAGATACGCAGTATTTT.

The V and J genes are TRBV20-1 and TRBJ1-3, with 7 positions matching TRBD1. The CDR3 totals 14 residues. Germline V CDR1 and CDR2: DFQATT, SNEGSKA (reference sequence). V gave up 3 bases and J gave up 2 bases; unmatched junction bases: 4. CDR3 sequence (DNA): TGCAGTGCTAGTTCCGGGACAGCTGGAAACACCATATATTTT. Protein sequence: CSASSGTAGNTIYF.

CDR3 in DNA: TGTGCCAGCAGCCAAGCAGGGGGCAGGACTGAAGCTTTCTTT. Its translation: CASSQAGGRTEAFF. The chain employs TRBV3-1 (or the pseudogene TRBV3-2) and TRBJ1-1, with 8 bases matching TRBD1. Germline lookup yields CDR1 LGHDT and CDR2 YNNKEL (reference sequence). The trim removed 1 base at V and 5 bases at J, leaving 3 bases unmatched. The CDR3 is 14 residues long.

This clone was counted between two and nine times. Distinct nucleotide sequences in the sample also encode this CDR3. CDR3 DNA sequence: TGTGCCAGCAGCCAAGGCGGTATCACTGAAGCTTTCTTT. Translated, it gives CASSQGGITEAFF. V usage is TRBV3-1 (or the pseudogene TRBV3-2) and J usage is TRBJ1-1, with D hard to call. V shed 1 base and J shed 4 bases, with 7 bases lying between them. CDR3 length: 13 residues. From germline, CDR1 is LGHDT and CDR2 YNNKEL (reference sequence).

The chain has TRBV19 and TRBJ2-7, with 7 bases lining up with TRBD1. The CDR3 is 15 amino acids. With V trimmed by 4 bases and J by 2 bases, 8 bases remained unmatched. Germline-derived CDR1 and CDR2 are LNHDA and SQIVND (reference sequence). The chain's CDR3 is CASSRYPTGTYEQYF. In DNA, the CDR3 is TGTGCCAGTAGTAGATACCCGACAGGGACCTACGAGCAGTACTTC.